A selection of T cell receptor beta chains follows, all from one sample in a study of CD8 T cells in Susac syndrome. TCRdb reprocessed the immunoSEQ multiplex PCR reads via MiXCR and lists one record per CDR3 protein. The sample holds under 95,000 distinct CDR3 sequences; 85% to 95% are singletons and the top ten take less than 0.4%. Sequences were obtained from CD4+ T cells from PBMCs. Receptors originate from a human donor with Susac syndrome. Both conserved end residues are part of each CDR3. D genes are given only for firm matches. Rows may omit the clone size; those that give it use once, few, many or a size class.

CDR3: CASSNPGRSGNTIYF
DNA: TGTGCCAGCAGCAATCCAGGCCGCTCTGGAAACACCATATATTTT
J: TRBJ1-3
D: .
size: .
V: TRBV6-2/TRBV6-3

CDR3: CASSLWDNTEAFF
DNA: TGTGCCAGCAGTTTATGGGACAACACTGAAGCTTTCTTT
J: TRBJ1-1
D: .
size: .
V: TRBV27

CDR3: CSVEEDSYNEQFF
DNA: TGCAGCGTTGAAGAGGACTCCTACAATGAGCAGTTCTTC
J: TRBJ2-1
D: .
size: .
V: TRBV29-1

CDR3: CASSHSYEQYF
DNA: TGTGCCAGCAGTCACTCCTACGAGCAGTACTTC
J: TRBJ2-7
D: .
size: .
V: TRBV6-2/TRBV6-3

CDR3: CASSSAVRPYEQYF
DNA: TGTGCCTCCTCCAGCGCAGTACGACCCTACGAGCAGTACTTC
J: TRBJ2-7
D: .
size: .
V: TRBV30

CDR3: CASSVGIGGRVETQYF
DNA: TGTGCCAGCAGCGTAGGGATCGGGGGTAGGGTTGAGACCCAGTACTTC
J: TRBJ2-5
D: .
size: .
V: TRBV9

CDR3: CASSPRDLAYEQYF
DNA: TGTGCCAGCAGCCCTCGGGACTTAGCCTACGAGCAGTACTTC
J: TRBJ2-7
D: .
size: .
V: TRBV7-8

CDR3: CASSQDFMDYNSPLHF
DNA: TGCGCCAGCAGCCAAGATTTTATGGACTATAATTCACCCCTCCACTTT
J: TRBJ1-6
D: .
size: .
V: TRBV4-1

CDR3: CSASVPGLGGTGELFF
DNA: TGCAGTGCTAGTGTTCCGGGACTAGGGGGCACCGGGGAGCTGTTTTTT
J: TRBJ2-2
D: TRBD2
size: few
V: TRBV20-1

CDR3: CASSVEVYYEQYF
DNA: TGTGCCAGCAGTGTTGAGGTTTACTACGAGCAGTACTTC
J: TRBJ2-7
D: .
size: .
V: TRBV2

CDR3: CASSSGTYEQYF
DNA: TGTGCCAGTAGTAGCGGGACCTACGAGCAGTACTTC
J: TRBJ2-7
D: .
size: few
V: TRBV19

CDR3: CSASPTYTFQETQYF
DNA: TGCAGTGCTAGCCCCACCTACACCTTCCAAGAGACCCAGTACTTC
J: TRBJ2-5
D: .
size: once
V: TRBV20-1

CDR3: CASSQESAGGQSEQYF
DNA: TGCGCCAGCAGCCAAGAATCAGCGGGGGGGCAGAGCGAGCAGTACTTC
J: TRBJ2-7
D: TRBD2
size: once
V: TRBV4-1

CDR3: CASSFRGEKLFF
DNA: TGTGCCAGCAGTTTCCGGGGTGAAAAACTGTTTTTT
J: TRBJ1-4
D: .
size: .
V: TRBV27

CDR3: CSVVREHEAFF
DNA: TGCAGCGTTGTAAGGGAGCATGAAGCTTTCTTT
J: TRBJ1-1
D: .
size: .
V: TRBV29-1

CDR3: CAWSGGKNTEAFF
DNA: TGTGCCTGGAGTGGGGGCAAGAACACTGAAGCTTTCTTT
J: TRBJ1-1
D: .
size: .
V: TRBV30

CDR3: CASSQDLGTSGETQYF
DNA: TGCGCCAGCAGCCAAGATCTTGGGACTAGCGGAGAGACCCAGTACTTC
J: TRBJ2-5
D: TRBD2
size: once
V: TRBV4-3

CDR3: CAISESVSSGTDTQYF
DNA: TGTGCCATCAGTGAGTCAGTGTCTAGCGGCACAGATACGCAGTATTTT
J: TRBJ2-3
D: .
size: .
V: TRBV10-3

CDR3: CAWDPGQGFLSGANVLTF
DNA: TGTGCCTGGGACCCCGGACAGGGGTTTCTCTCTGGGGCCAACGTCCTGACTTTC
J: TRBJ2-6
D: TRBD1
size: .
V: TRBV30

CDR3: CASRLQETQYF
DNA: TGTGCCAGCAGACTACAAGAGACCCAGTACTTC
J: TRBJ2-5
D: .
size: .
V: TRBV7-9

CDR3: CASRLGGQGHGYTF
DNA: TGTGCCAGCAGGTTAGGGGGACAGGGCCATGGCTACACCTTC
J: TRBJ1-2
D: TRBD1
size: .
V: TRBV12-3/TRBV12-4

CDR3: CASSLRQGGVGELFF
DNA: TGTGCCAGCAGTCTCAGACAGGGAGGGGTCGGGGAGCTGTTTTTT
J: TRBJ2-2
D: .
size: .
V: TRBV12-3/TRBV12-4

CDR3: CASSQEIAGGEETQYF
DNA: TGTGCCAGCAGCCAAGAGATAGCGGGGGGGGAAGAGACCCAGTACTTC
J: TRBJ2-5
D: TRBD2
size: .
V: TRBV4-2

CDR3: CASSYLQGSNGYTF
DNA: TGCGCCAGCAGCTACCTACAGGGGAGTAATGGCTACACCTTC
J: TRBJ1-2
D: TRBD1
size: .
V: TRBV5-1

CDR3: CASSLGRGLAHTQYF
DNA: TGTGCCAGCAGTCTTGGGAGGGGGCTGGCGCATACGCAGTATTTT
J: TRBJ2-3
D: .
size: .
V: TRBV5-6

CDR3: CASSQDGGGNQPQHF
DNA: TGCGCCAGCAGCCAAGATGGAGGAGGGAATCAGCCCCAGCATTTT
J: TRBJ1-5
D: .
size: once
V: TRBV4-3

CDR3: CASSSGTGLNTEAFF
DNA: TGCGCCAGCAGTTCCGGGACAGGCCTGAACACTGAAGCTTTCTTT
J: TRBJ1-1
D: TRBD1
size: .
V: TRBV4-3

CDR3: CASSQEGSGFDEQFF
DNA: TGCGCCAGCAGCCAAGAAGGATCTGGGTTCGATGAGCAGTTCTTC
J: TRBJ2-1
D: .
size: .
V: TRBV4-3

CDR3: CASSQETSGGLSYEQYF
DNA: TGTGCCAGCAGCCAAGAAACCAGCGGGGGCCTTTCCTACGAGCAGTACTTC
J: TRBJ2-7
D: TRBD2
size: .
V: TRBV3-1

CDR3: CASSQVPGGSYEQYF
DNA: TGTGCCAGCAGCCAAGTTCCCGGGGGCTCCTACGAGCAGTACTTC
J: TRBJ2-7
D: .
size: .
V: TRBV14

CDR3: CASPIQGPFNTEAFF
DNA: TGTGCCAGCCCTATCCAGGGTCCCTTCAACACTGAAGCTTTCTTT
J: TRBJ1-1
D: .
size: .
V: TRBV3-1

CDR3: CASSYADRADEQYF
DNA: TGTGCCAGCAGTTACGCGGACAGGGCTGACGAGCAGTACTTC
J: TRBJ2-7
D: TRBD1
size: once
V: TRBV6-2/TRBV6-3

CDR3: CASRGLFSYEQYF
DNA: TGTGCCAGCAGAGGACTTTTTTCCTACGAGCAGTACTTC
J: TRBJ2-7
D: .
size: once
V: TRBV7-2

CDR3: CAWSVARGGDSPLHF
DNA: TGTGCCTGGAGTGTCGCCAGGGGAGGGGATTCACCCCTCCACTTT
J: TRBJ1-6
D: .
size: .
V: TRBV30

CDR3: CASSRAGQRPSEQFF
DNA: TGTGCCAGCTCACGGGCAGGGCAACGTCCGTCTGAGCAGTTCTTC
J: TRBJ2-1
D: .
size: .
V: TRBV18

CDR3: CASSNRALRTEAFF
DNA: TGTGCCAGTAGTAATCGGGCCCTACGGACTGAAGCTTTCTTT
J: TRBJ1-1
D: .
size: .
V: TRBV19

CDR3: CSVVLAGEQFF
DNA: TGCAGCGTCGTACTAGCGGGTGAGCAGTTCTTC
J: TRBJ2-1
D: TRBD2
size: .
V: TRBV29-1

CDR3: CASSALTGTGEGYTF
DNA: TGTGCCAGCAGCGCCTTGACCGGGACAGGGGAAGGCTACACCTTC
J: TRBJ1-2
D: TRBD1
size: .
V: TRBV9

CDR3: CASRPPGYEQFF
DNA: TGTGCCTCCCGCCCCCCGGGCTATGAGCAGTTCTTC
J: TRBJ2-1
D: .
size: .
V: TRBV28

CDR3: CASSYSRTENIQYF
DNA: TGTGCCAGCAGTTACTCGCGGACAGAAAACATTCAGTACTTC
J: TRBJ2-4
D: .
size: few
V: TRBV6-2/TRBV6-3

CDR3: CASRGQGDTGELFF
DNA: TGTGCCAGCAGGGGACAGGGGGACACCGGGGAGCTGTTTTTT
J: TRBJ2-2
D: TRBD1
size: few
V: TRBV9

CDR3: CASTTRSTGGNTEAFF
DNA: TGTGCCAGCACCACCCGCTCGACAGGAGGGAACACTGAAGCTTTCTTT
J: TRBJ1-1
D: .
size: .
V: TRBV28

CDR3: CASSQVGTYGYTF
DNA: TGCGCCAGCAGCCAAGTCGGAACCTATGGCTACACCTTC
J: TRBJ1-2
D: .
size: .
V: TRBV4-1

CDR3: CASGTSGGNEQFF
DNA: TGTGCCAGCGGGACTAGCGGGGGAAATGAGCAGTTCTTC
J: TRBJ2-1
D: TRBD2
size: .
V: TRBV9

CDR3: CASNSDSRAGGYTF
DNA: TGTGCCAGCAATTCGGACAGTCGGGCGGGGGGCTACACCTTC
J: TRBJ1-2
D: .
size: .
V: TRBV25-1

CDR3: CASSWPGQSYEQYF
DNA: TGTGCCAGCAGTTGGCCGGGACAGTCCTACGAGCAGTACTTC
J: TRBJ2-7
D: TRBD1
size: .
V: TRBV28

CDR3: CASSNGGSGELFF
DNA: TGTGCCAGCAGTAACGGGGGGAGCGGGGAGCTGTTTTTT
J: TRBJ2-2
D: TRBD2
size: .
V: TRBV28

CDR3: CSVEAGVGDEQYF
DNA: TGCAGCGTTGAAGCAGGGGTGGGAGACGAGCAGTACTTC
J: TRBJ2-7
D: .
size: few
V: TRBV29-1

CDR3: CSVQTGTYGYTF
DNA: TGCAGCGTTCAAACAGGGACCTATGGCTACACCTTC
J: TRBJ1-2
D: .
size: .
V: TRBV29-1

CDR3: CASRGQMNTEAFF
DNA: TGTGCCAGCCGGGGACAGATGAACACTGAAGCTTTCTTT
J: TRBJ1-1
D: TRBD1
size: .
V: TRBV2

CDR3: CASSFMTGLNTEAFF
DNA: TGTGCCAGCAGTTTCATGACAGGGCTGAACACTGAAGCTTTCTTT
J: TRBJ1-1
D: TRBD1
size: .
V: TRBV28

CDR3: CASSVDGGYQPQHF
DNA: TGTGCCAGCAGCGTAGATGGGGGCTACCAGCCCCAGCATTTT
J: TRBJ1-5
D: .
size: .
V: TRBV9